The next 15 T cell receptor beta chains were all read from a single sample in a study of blood T cell repertoires in COVID-19. TCRdb keeps only in-frame clones here, not all; method: immunoSEQ multiplex PCR. Altogether about 35,000 clones are present, around 90% being singletons, with the ten largest covering roughly a tenth. Sequencing was done on a sample of peripheral blood. These receptors originate from a human donor in a cohort sampled during active COVID-19.

The chain joins TRBV6-6 to TRBJ2-3; TRBD2 agrees at 10 bases. In germline, CDR1 is MNHNY, CDR2 SVGAGI (reference sequence). With V trimmed by 7 bases and J by 0 bases, 7 bases remained unmatched. CDR3 length equals 16 residues. The CDR3 sequence: CASIGSGGKSTDTQYF. The CDR3 DNA sequence: TGTGCCAGCATCGGTAGCGGGGGGAAGAGCACAGATACGCAGTATTTT.

This chain connects TRBV4-3 to TRBJ2-2; TRBD1 matches 10 bases. Trimming took 5 bases from V and 4 from J; bases not matched to a gene: 7. CDR1 is LGHNA and CDR2 is YSLEER in the germline V gene. The CDR3 has 16 amino acids. Here the CDR3 reads CASSFRQGAGTGELFF. The DNA of the CDR3 is TGCGCCAGCAGCTTCCGACAGGGGGCTGGCACCGGGGAGCTGTTTTTT.

V is TRBV4-2 and J is TRBJ2-3, with 8 bases identical to TRBD2. CDR1 and CDR2 (germline): LGHNA, YNFKEQ. This CDR3 spans 16 amino acids. Losses at the gene ends were 0 bases for V and 2 bases for J; bases not matched to a gene: 4. The CDR3 protein is CASSQEPGGATDTQYF. The CDR3 region has the DNA TGTGCCAGCAGCCAAGAGCCCGGGGGGGCCACAGATACGCAGTATTTT.

This sequence joins TRBV5-6 and TRBJ1-4; D call uncertain. The CDR3 sequence is 13 residues long. The germline CDR1 and CDR2 sequences are SGHDT and YYEEEE. The V end was cut by 2 bases, the J end by 7 bases, with 9 bases between. CDR3 residues: CASSLDLGEKLFF. The CDR3 DNA follows: TGTGCCAGCAGCTTAGACTTGGGTGAAAAACTGTTTTTT.

This clone was seen once. V gene TRBV30 combines with J gene TRBJ2-2, with TRBD2 identical over 15 bases. Germline CDR1 reads GTSNPN; CDR2 reads SVGIG (reference sequence). Trimming cost V 3 bases and J 4 bases; bases outside gene matches: 3. The CDR3 totals 16 residues. The CDR3 sequence is CAWSGTSGGRTGELFF. In nucleotides, the CDR3 is TGTGCCTGGAGCGGGACTAGCGGGGGGCGCACCGGGGAGCTGTTTTTT.

This chain links TRBV9 with TRBJ2-5, with 7 bases lining up with TRBD2. V shed 3 bases, J shed 5 bases, and the junction held 10 bases outside the gene matches. The CDR3 has 15 amino acids. From germline, CDR1 is SGDLS and CDR2 YYNGEE. The CDR3 bases are TGTGCCAGCAGCGCCGGACTAGTGGGGGGTGAGACCCAGTACTTC. Its protein is CASSAGLVGGETQYF.

This chain joins TRBV29-1 and TRBJ2-1; no firm D call. CDR3 length: 13 amino acids. Germline V gives CDR1 SQVTM, CDR2 ANQGSEA. V gave up 5 bases and J gave up 1 base, with 9 bases separating them. CDR3 bases: TGCAGCGTTAGTCTGGCTTCCTACAATGAGCAGTTCTTC. Protein: CSVSLASYNEQFF.

The chain joins TRBV19 to TRBJ1-2, with TRBD1 identical over 8 bases. Trimming removed 1 base from V and 12 bases from J; junction bases left unmatched: 1. The CDR3 sequence is 11 residues long. Looked up from germline, CDR1 is LNHDA and CDR2 is SQIVND (reference sequence). Here the CDR3 reads CASSIGTGHTF. The CDR3 DNA is TGTGCCAGTAGTATAGGGACAGGGCACACCTTC. Filled out from reference TRBV19 and TRBJ1-2, the complete variable domain reads DGGITQSPKYLFRKEGQNVTLSCEQNLNHDAMYWYRQDPGQGLRLIYYSQIVNDFQKGDIAEGYSVSREKKESFPLTVTSAQKNPTAFYLCASSIGTGHTFGSGTRLTVV.

The chain is built from TRBV3-1 (or the pseudogene TRBV3-2) and TRBJ1-3, with 7 bases lining up with TRBD1. CDR3 size: 17 residues. Germline CDR1 is LGHDT and CDR2 is YNNKEL (reference sequence). V was clipped by 4 bases and J by 1 base; unmatched bases: 10. The CDR3 nucleotides are TGTGCCAGCAGCCCGAGCAGGGGGTTCCGGTCTGGAAACACCATATATTTT. Residues: CASSPSRGFRSGNTIYF.

V is TRBV7-8 and J is TRBJ2-1; 8 bases line up with TRBD1. J was trimmed by 3 bases and V by 5 bases; bases with no gene match: 12. The germline CDR1 and CDR2 sequences are SGHVS and FQNEAQ. The CDR3 contains 17 residues. CDR3 residues: CASSHRQGRRGYNEQFF. In nucleotides, the CDR3 is TGTGCCAGCAGCCATAGACAGGGGCGGAGGGGCTACAATGAGCAGTTCTTC. Looking up the rest from reference TRBV7-8 and TRBJ2-1 gives the full variable domain: GAGVSQSPRYKVAKRGQDVALRCDPISGHVSLFWYQQALGQGPEFLTYFQNEAQLDKSGLPSDRFFAERPEGSVSTLKIQRTQQEDSAVYLCASSHRQGRRGYNEQFFGPGTRLTVL.

The chain employs TRBV6-5 and TRBJ2-4; D gene unclear. The CDR3 is made up of 13 amino acids. Per germline, CDR1 MNHEY and CDR2 SVGAGI. Trimming took 4 bases from V and 1 from J, leaving 5 bases between them. The CDR3 is CASSFSAKNIQYF. Here the CDR3 DNA reads TGTGCCAGCAGTTTTAGCGCCAAAAACATTCAGTACTTC.

This chain links TRBV7-6 with TRBJ2-2; maybe TRBD1 (6 bases). V was trimmed by 5 bases and J by 5 bases, leaving 9 bases between them. Germline CDR1 SGHVS, CDR2 FNYEAQ. This CDR3 spans 13 amino acids. CDR3 sequence reads: CASSRGQTGELFF. The CDR3, as DNA: TGTGCCAGCAGCCGAGGACAGACCGGGGAGCTGTTTTTT.

V gene TRBV12-3 or TRBV12-4 combines with J gene TRBJ1-2, with 9 bases that match TRBD1. The CDR3 spans 13 residues. V dropped 6 bases and J dropped 6; count of bases not matched to a gene: 5. The CDR3 region is CASSQNRGHGYTF. The CDR3 DNA follows: TGTGCCAGCAGCCAAAACAGGGGGCATGGCTACACCTTC.

J is TRBJ2-5 and V is TRBV28, with 11 bases lining up with TRBD2. V was clipped by 2 bases and J by 3 bases; unmatched bases: 2. Germline V gene data show CDR1 as MDHEN and CDR2 as SYDVKM. The CDR3 totals 15 residues. CDR3 loop: CASSLVGLAEETQYF. Here the CDR3 DNA reads TGTGCCAGCAGTTTAGTGGGACTAGCGGAAGAGACCCAGTACTTC.

The V call is TRBV6-5, the J call TRBJ1-1, with D tentatively TRBD1 (6 bases). V shed 6 bases and J shed 1 base, with 15 bases lying between them. CDR3 length: 15 amino acids. Germline V lookup: CDR1 MNHEY, CDR2 SVGAGI. The CDR3 loop is CASRLTDSQNTEAFF. CDR3 DNA: TGTGCCAGCAGACTTACGGACAGTCAGAACACTGAAGCTTTCTTT.